One and the same sample provided the 28 T cell receptor beta chains below, sequenced in a study of identifying expanded T cells in peripheral blood. The method was immunoSEQ multiplex PCR; TCRdb's version includes in-frame clones alone and lacks a portion of them. The data hold tens of thousands of clones, with roughly 84% observed a single time. The source material was blood. These receptors were collected from a person between 18 and 75 years old in good health.

The chain combines TRBV7-6 with TRBJ1-3; D gene unclear. The CDR3 extends over 15 amino acids. Germline V lookup: CDR1 SGHVS, CDR2 FNYEAQ. Deletions cut 1 base from V and 4 bases from J, with 11 bases between. DNA for the CDR3: TGTGCCAGCAGCTTAGACGACACGGCGGGAAACACCATATATTTT. Its protein is CASSLDDTAGNTIYF.

Details on this clone: Within the sample, other DNA sequences also encode this same CDR3. The chain couples TRBV9 to TRBJ1-2; D remains unclear. Trimming removed 1 base at V and 2 bases at J, with 9 bases between. Germline CDR1 reads SGDLS; CDR2 reads YYNGEE. The CDR3 is made up of 14 amino acids. CDR3 sequence: CASSVRGGNYGYTF. The DNA for the CDR3 is TGTGCCAGCAGCGTACGGGGAGGGAACTATGGCTACACCTTC.

The chain links TRBV7-9 to TRBJ2-4, with TRBD1 identical over 8 bases. Germline V lookup: CDR1 SEHNR, CDR2 FQNEAQ (reference sequence). Trimming cost V 8 bases and J 3 bases; bases outside gene matches: 6. The CDR3 is 14 residues long. CDR3 residues: CASEPGQGKNIQYF. The CDR3 DNA reads TGTGCCAGCGAACCAGGACAGGGCAAAAACATTCAGTACTTC.

The genes are TRBV9 and TRBJ2-2; 15 nucleotides agree with TRBD2. This CDR3 comprises 16 residues. V lost 4 bases to trimming and J lost 5 bases; unmatched junction nucleotides: 3. In germline, CDR1 is SGDLS, CDR2 YYNGEE. CDR3 nucleotides: TGTGCCAGCAGCTTGGGACTAGCGGGAGGAACCGGGGAGCTGTTTTTT. Translating gives CASSLGLAGGTGELFF.

J is TRBJ1-2 and V is TRBV7-3, with D unresolved. Per germline, CDR1 SGHTA and CDR2 FQGTGA. The V end lost 5 bases, the J end lost 4 bases, and 20 bases lay between the germline ends. The CDR3 totals 16 residues. In nucleotides, the CDR3 is TGTGCCAGCAGCCCCCCCACCGAGGCAGGTTTCTATGGCTACACCTTC. It encodes CASSPPTEAGFYGYTF.

The genes are TRBV9 and TRBJ1-4, with 7 bases aligning to TRBD1. The CDR3 length is 14 residues. The germline gives CDR1 SGDLS, CDR2 YYNGEE. J gave up 8 bases and V 2 bases, and 6 bases lay outside the gene matches. This CDR3 is CASSVDRDGEKLFF. In DNA, the CDR3 is TGTGCCAGCAGCGTCGACAGGGATGGGGAAAAACTGTTTTTT. The full variable domain, with the rest looked up from reference TRBV9 and TRBJ1-4, is DSGVTQTPKHLITATGQRVTLRCSPRSGDLSVYWYQQSLDQGLQFLIQYYNGEERAKGNILERFSAQQFPDLHSELNLSSLELGDSALYFCASSVDRDGEKLFFGSGTQLSVL.

The chain is built from TRBV9 and TRBJ1-1; maybe TRBD1 (6 bases). Trimming cost V 0 bases and J 1 base, with 16 bases left between them. The V gene's germline CDR1 is SGDLS and CDR2 YYNGEE. The CDR3 is made up of 17 amino acids. This CDR3 is CASSVGGRIGANTEAFF. CDR3 nucleotides: TGTGCCAGCAGCGTAGGGGGGCGAATAGGGGCGAACACTGAAGCTTTCTTT.

This clone occurred a few times. The J gene is TRBJ2-4, the V gene TRBV28, with TRBD2 matching 12 bases. This CDR3 comprises 14 residues. J lost 9 bases, V lost 4 bases, and 4 bases had no gene match. Germline V gene data show CDR1 as MDHEN and CDR2 as SYDVKM. Here the CDR3 DNA reads TGTGCCAGCAGTTCCTCTAGCGGGAGGGCCATTCAGTACTTC. Protein: CASSSSSGRAIQYF.

Judged by abundance, this clone is medium-sized (0.01 to 0.1%). The CDR3 sequence: CASRTGTEGNQPQHF. CDR3 in DNA: TGTGCCAGCAGGACCGGGACTGAGGGCAATCAGCCCCAGCATTTT. This chain joins TRBV28 and TRBJ1-5; TRBD1 might be the D (5 bases). The length of the CDR3 is 15 residues. Looked up from germline, CDR1 is MDHEN and CDR2 is SYDVKM. V gave up 6 bases and J gave up 2 bases, with 14 bases separating them.

This chain links TRBV2 with TRBJ2-7, with 8 bases identical to TRBD2. Germline V lookup: CDR1 SNHLY, CDR2 FYNNEI. CDR3 length: 13 amino acids. V lost 1 base, J lost 6 bases, and 2 bases stayed unmatched. The CDR3, as DNA: TGTGCCAGCAGTGAAGATAGCGGGACCGAGCAGTACTTC. Protein sequence: CASSEDSGTEQYF.

This rearrangement joins TRBV6-4 to TRBJ2-3, with 10 bases identical to TRBD1. Per the germline V gene, CDR1 is MRHNA and CDR2 is SNTAGT. Losses at the gene ends were 0 bases for V and 4 bases for J; bases not matched to a gene: 1. CDR3 length: 15 amino acids. CDR3 residues: CASSDSTGGADTQYF. DNA of the CDR3: TGTGCCAGCAGTGACTCGACAGGGGGCGCAGATACGCAGTATTTT.

V usage is TRBV28 and J usage is TRBJ2-1, with D perhaps TRBD1 (5 bases). CDR1 and CDR2 (germline): MDHEN, SYDVKM. V was shortened by 6 bases and J by 6 bases, with 15 bases between the two germline ends. The CDR3 is 14 amino acids. The CDR3 loop is CASSPPQGLNEQFF. The CDR3 DNA reads TGTGCCAGCAGCCCACCCCAGGGCCTCAATGAGCAGTTCTTC.

The V call is TRBV21-1, the J call TRBJ2-2; the table's TRBD2 call for D was not verified on the DNA. TRBV21-1 is a pseudogene segment. The CDR3 is made up of 10 amino acids. DNA of the CDR3: TGTGCCACCCGTACCGGGGAGCTGTTTTTT. This encodes CATRTGELFF.

The chain combines TRBV5-1 with TRBJ1-1, with unresolved D. CDR1 is SGHRS, CDR2 YFSETQ, per germline. The ends were cut back, 0 bases at V and 0 bases at J, with 15 bases in the middle. The CDR3 spans 17 residues. The CDR3 spells CASSLAPTRSMNTEAFF. CDR3 nucleotide sequence: TGCGCCAGCAGCTTGGCCCCAACCAGAAGCATGAACACTGAAGCTTTCTTT.

The chain uses TRBV5-6 and TRBJ2-2; no definite D call. The germline V gene encodes CDR1 SGHDT and CDR2 YYEEEE. V was cut by 0 bases and J by 3 bases, with 3 bases left in between. The length of the CDR3 is 13 residues. In DNA form, the CDR3 reads TGTGCCAGCAGCTTGGGGTACACCGGGGAGCTGTTTTTT. It encodes CASSLGYTGELFF.

J is TRBJ2-7 and V is TRBV6-5; D perhaps matches TRBD2 (5 bases). The CDR3 is 14 residues long. Germline values: CDR1 MNHEY, CDR2 SVGAGI. V gave up 6 bases and J gave up 0 bases, with 12 bases separating them. CDR3 DNA: TGTGCCAGCAGCCCGCTAGCAAGCTCCTACGAGCAGTACTTC. This gives the protein CASSPLASSYEQYF.

The genes are TRBV6-5 and TRBJ1-2; tentative D call: TRBD1 (5 bases). Germline V CDR1 and CDR2: MNHEY, SVGAGI. The CDR3 runs to 15 residues. V was clipped by 2 bases and J by 7 bases, with 17 bases between them. The CDR3, as DNA: TGTGCCAGCAGTTACAAGCCGGGGGGAGGATCTGGCTACACCTTC. Translating it yields CASSYKPGGGSGYTF.

The chain uses TRBV18 and TRBJ2-1; weak D call: TRBD2 (6 bases). V lost 5 bases and J 6 bases, leaving 11 bases between the germline ends. There are 13 residues in the CDR3. Germline V gives CDR1 KGHSH, CDR2 LQKENI. The chain's CDR3 is CASSAGTSNEQFF. CDR3 DNA sequence: TGTGCCAGCTCAGCCGGGACTTCCAATGAGCAGTTCTTC.

V is TRBV6-5 and J is TRBJ2-6; D unclear. The germline CDR1 and CDR2 sequences are MNHEY and SVGAGI. V was pared by 5 bases and J by 0 bases, with 5 bases between. This CDR3 is built from 14 residues. The CDR3 DNA follows: TGTGCCAGCAGTGCTAACTCTGGGGCCAACGTCCTGACTTTC. This translates into CASSANSGANVLTF.

This clone occurred once. The J gene is TRBJ2-5, the V gene TRBV7-2; D is undetermined. V lost 0 bases and J lost 4, with 9 bases in between. The CDR3 covers 14 residues. Germline V lookup: CDR1 SGHTA, CDR2 FQGNSA. CDR3 bases: TGTGCCAGCAGCTTAGCACCCCTAGGAGAGACCCAGTACTTC. Amino acids: CASSLAPLGETQYF.

This chain joins TRBV4-1 and TRBJ2-3; TRBD2 aligns across 8 bases. This CDR3 comprises 19 residues. Looked up from germline, CDR1 is MGHRA and CDR2 is YSYEKL. V shed 1 base, J shed 0 bases, and the junction held 12 bases outside the gene matches. The CDR3 spells CASSQGPRAGAPSTDTQYF. DNA for the CDR3: TGCGCCAGCAGCCAAGGCCCCAGAGCGGGAGCGCCTAGCACAGATACGCAGTATTTT.

Written as DNA, the CDR3 is TGTGCCATCAGTGAGCAGGGGTTGGGTGGCTACACCTTC. This sequence encodes CAISEQGLGGYTF. This chain connects TRBV10-3 to TRBJ1-2; D is possibly TRBD1 (6 bases). The V and J ends lost 2 bases and 7 bases respectively, with 11 bases between them. The CDR3 contains 13 residues. CDR1 is ENHRY, CDR2 SYGVKD, per germline.

This rearrangement joins TRBV30 to TRBJ1-1; D ambiguous. CDR3 length: 12 amino acids. With 0 bases removed from V and 6 bases from J, the gap between germline ends came to 8 bases. The V gene's germline CDR1 is GTSNPN and CDR2 SVGIG (reference sequence). CDR3 sequence reads: CAWSVSGSEAFF. CDR3 DNA sequence: TGTGCCTGGAGTGTAAGTGGCTCTGAAGCTTTCTTT.

Only one count was recorded for this clone. The chain recombines TRBV7-2 with TRBJ1-1; TRBD1 aligns across 7 bases. The germline V gene encodes CDR1 SGHTA and CDR2 FQGNSA. J was trimmed by 5 bases and V by 4 bases; bases with no gene match: 10. This CDR3 has 15 amino acids. CDR3 sequence: CASSSYRGRRTEAFF. In nucleotides, the CDR3 is TGTGCCAGCAGCTCATACAGGGGTCGGAGGACTGAAGCTTTCTTT.

The chain is built from TRBV6-1 and TRBJ1-1; D is perhaps TRBD1 (6 bases). This CDR3 has 13 amino acids. V shed 6 bases and J shed 3 bases, with 11 bases lying between them. The germline gives CDR1 MNHNS, CDR2 SASEGT. The CDR3 DNA follows: TGTGCCAGCAGCGAATACAGGGACACTGAAGCTTTCTTT. This sequence encodes CASSEYRDTEAFF.

This clone was seen a handful of times. This chain joins TRBV7-6 and TRBJ2-1; 13 nucleotides match TRBD2. The CDR3 length is 16 residues. J lost 7 bases, V lost 1 base, and 4 bases had no gene match. From germline, CDR1 is SGHVS and CDR2 FNYEAQ. CDR3 bases: TGTGCCAGCAGCTTAGACCAGGGACTAGCGGGAAATGAGCAGTTCTTC. Encoded protein: CASSLDQGLAGNEQFF.

The chain carries TRBV5-6 and TRBJ1-3; D is unclear. This CDR3 region has 15 residues. V lost 0 bases and J lost 0, with 7 bases in between. CDR1 is SGHDT, CDR2 YYEEEE, per germline. This CDR3 reads CASSLGRISGNTIYF. The CDR3 DNA follows: TGTGCCAGCAGCTTGGGTCGGATCTCTGGAAACACCATATATTTT.

This clone occurred a few times. CDR3 in amino acids: CASSEMTTVGEQFF. In DNA, the CDR3 is TGTGCCAGCAGTGAGATGACCACCGTCGGTGAGCAGTTCTTC. The rearrangement links TRBV6-1 to TRBJ2-1; D is undetermined. V lost 3 bases and J 9 bases, leaving 15 bases between the germline ends. This CDR3 is 14 amino acids long. The germline V gene has CDR1 MNHNS and CDR2 SASEGT.